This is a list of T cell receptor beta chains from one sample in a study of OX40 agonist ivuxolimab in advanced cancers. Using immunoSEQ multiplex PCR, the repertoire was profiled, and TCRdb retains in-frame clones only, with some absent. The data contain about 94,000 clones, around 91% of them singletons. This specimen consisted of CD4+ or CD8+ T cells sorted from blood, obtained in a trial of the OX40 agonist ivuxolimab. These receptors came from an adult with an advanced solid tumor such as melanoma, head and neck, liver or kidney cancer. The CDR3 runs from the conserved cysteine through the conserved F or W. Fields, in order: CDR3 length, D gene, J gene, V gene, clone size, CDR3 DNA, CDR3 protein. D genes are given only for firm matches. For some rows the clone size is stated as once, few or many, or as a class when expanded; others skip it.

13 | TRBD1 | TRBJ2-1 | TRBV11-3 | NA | TGTGCCAGCAGCAGGGGACAGTACAATGAGCAGTTCTTC | CASSRGQYNEQFF
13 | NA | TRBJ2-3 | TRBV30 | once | TGTGCCTGGAGCTCGGACAGTTTAGATACGCAGTATTTT | CAWSSDSLDTQYF
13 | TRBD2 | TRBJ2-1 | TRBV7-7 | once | TGTGCTAGCAGCTTAGCCGGGGGGAATGAGCAGTTCTTC | CASSLAGGNEQFF
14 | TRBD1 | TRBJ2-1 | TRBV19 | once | TGTGCCAGTAGTATAGACGTGGACAGGGGGCGGCAGTTCTTC | CASSIDVDRGRQFF
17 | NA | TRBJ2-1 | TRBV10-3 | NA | TGTGCCATCAGTGATCGGGGGCGCGGGAGCTCCTACAATGAGCAGTTCTTC | CAISDRGRGSSYNEQFF
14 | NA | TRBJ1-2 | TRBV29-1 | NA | TGCAGCGTTGAATCGACAGGCGACAACTATGGCTACACCTTC | CSVESTGDNYGYTF
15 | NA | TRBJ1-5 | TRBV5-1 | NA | TGCGCCAGCAGCTTGGATGGGGCAAGCAATCAGCCCCAGCATTTT | CASSLDGASNQPQHF
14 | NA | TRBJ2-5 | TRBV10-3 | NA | TGTGCCACCCAACCCGCGGCCTACCAAGAGACCCAGTACTTC | CATQPAAYQETQYF
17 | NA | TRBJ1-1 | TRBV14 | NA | TGTGCCAGCAGCCAAGGTGTCAGGGACGGTTTCAAACCTGAAGCTTTCTTT | CASSQGVRDGFKPEAFF
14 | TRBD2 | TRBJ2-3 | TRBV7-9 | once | TGTGCCAGCAGCTGGGGACTAGGTCCAGATACGCAGTATTTT | CASSWGLGPDTQYF
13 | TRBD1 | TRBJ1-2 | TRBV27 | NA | TGTGCCAGCACCGCGGGACAGCTCTATGGCTACACCTTC | CASTAGQLYGYTF
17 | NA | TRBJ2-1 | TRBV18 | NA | TGTGCCAGCTCACCCCCAGGGGCACTAGCAACCTACAATGAGCAGTTCTTC | CASSPPGALATYNEQFF
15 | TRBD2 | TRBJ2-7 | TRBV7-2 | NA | TGTGCCAGCACCCCGGCGGGAGGGACCTCCTACGAGCAGTACTTC | CASTPAGGTSYEQYF
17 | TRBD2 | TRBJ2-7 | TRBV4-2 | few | TGTGCCAGCAGCCAAGATACGGGTAGCGGGGCATACTACGAGCAGTACTTC | CASSQDTGSGAYYEQYF
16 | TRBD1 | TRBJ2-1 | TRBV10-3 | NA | TGTGCCATCAGTGATAAGAACCCCTACAGGGGAAATGAGCAGTTCTTC | CAISDKNPYRGNEQFF
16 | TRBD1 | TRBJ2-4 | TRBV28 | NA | TGTGCCAGCAGTTTGCCCGGGACAGGGGCCAAAAACATTCAGTACTTC | CASSLPGTGAKNIQYF
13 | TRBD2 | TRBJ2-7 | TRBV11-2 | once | TGTGCCAGCAGCTTCGGGGGGGTATACGAGCAGTACTTC | CASSFGGVYEQYF
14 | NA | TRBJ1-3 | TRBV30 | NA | TGTGCCTGGACCCGGGAAGGCTCTGGAAACACCATATATTTT | CAWTREGSGNTIYF
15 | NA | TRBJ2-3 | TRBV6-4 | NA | TGTGCCAGCAGTGACTCCGGCACGGGCAGCTATACGCAGTATTTT | CASSDSGTGSYTQYF
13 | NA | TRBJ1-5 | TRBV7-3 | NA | TGTGCCAGCAGCTTAAGGGCGGGTCAGCCCCAGCATTTT | CASSLRAGQPQHF
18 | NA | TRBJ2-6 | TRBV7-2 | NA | TGTGCCAGCAGCTCAGACTCTTTGGGTTGGGTTGGAGCCAACGTCCTGACTTTC | CASSSDSLGWVGANVLTF
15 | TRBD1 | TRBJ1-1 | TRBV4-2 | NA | TGTGCCAGCAGCCAAGATCAGGGGGCGAGGACTGAAGCTTTCTTT | CASSQDQGARTEAFF
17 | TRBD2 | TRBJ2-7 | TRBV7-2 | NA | TGTGCCAGCAGCTCGAGGACTAGCGGGATAAGTTCCTACGAGCAGTACTTC | CASSSRTSGISSYEQYF
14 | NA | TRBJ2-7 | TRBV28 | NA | TGTGCCAGTCCCCCTGCCGGGGGCAGCTACGAGCAGTACTTC | CASPPAGGSYEQYF
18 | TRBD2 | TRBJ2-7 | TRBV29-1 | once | TGCAGCGTTGGATCCGGACTAGCGGGAGGGGGGAGCTCCTACGAGCAGTACTTC | CSVGSGLAGGGSSYEQYF
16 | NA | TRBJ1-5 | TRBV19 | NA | TGTGCCAGTACCACAAGATCAACGGGGGGGTATCAGCCCCAGCATTTT | CASTTRSTGGYQPQHF
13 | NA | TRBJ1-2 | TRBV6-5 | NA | TGTGCCAGCAGTTACAGGGGAGGTGATGGCTACACCTTC | CASSYRGGDGYTF
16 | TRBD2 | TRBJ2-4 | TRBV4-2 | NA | TGTGCCAGCAGCCGTGGACTAGGACTAGCCAAAAACATTCAGTACTTC | CASSRGLGLAKNIQYF
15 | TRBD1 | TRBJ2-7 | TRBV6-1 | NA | TGTGCCAGCAGTACACCCGGGACAGGAGGCTACGAGCAGTACTTC | CASSTPGTGGYEQYF
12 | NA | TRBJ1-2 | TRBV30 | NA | TGTGCCTGGCATGACAGAGACTATGGCTACACCTTC | CAWHDRDYGYTF
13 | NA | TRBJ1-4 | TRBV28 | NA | TGTGCCAGCAGTTTACCCCGAAGGGATCAACTGTTTTTT | CASSLPRRDQLFF
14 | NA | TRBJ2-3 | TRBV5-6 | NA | TGTGCCAGCGGAGCGAGAGCTAGCACAGATACGCAGTATTTT | CASGARASTDTQYF
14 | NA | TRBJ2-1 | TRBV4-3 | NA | TGCGCCAGCAGCCATTCATTCAGGGGAGTTGAGCAGTTCTTC | CASSHSFRGVEQFF
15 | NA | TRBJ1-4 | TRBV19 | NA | TGTGCCAGTGGCGGTTCAGGGGAGGCTAATGAAAAACTGTTTTTT | CASGGSGEANEKLFF
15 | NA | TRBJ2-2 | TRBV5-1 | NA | TGCGCCAGCAGCGGTCGTCAGGCGGGCACCGGGGAGCTGTTTTTT | CASSGRQAGTGELFF
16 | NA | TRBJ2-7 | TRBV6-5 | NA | TGTGCCAGCAGTTACTCCGACAGCTACGGGAGCTACGAGCAGTACTTC | CASSYSDSYGSYEQYF
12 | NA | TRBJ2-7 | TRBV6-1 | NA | TGTGCCAGCAGTGACGCGCCCTACGAGCAGTACTTC | CASSDAPYEQYF
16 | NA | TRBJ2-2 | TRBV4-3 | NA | TGCGCCAGCAGCCAAGTGGTGGGGGGCTACACCGGGGAGCTGTTTTTT | CASSQVVGGYTGELFF
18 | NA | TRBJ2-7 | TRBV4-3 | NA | TGCGCCAGCAGCCAAGATAATACAATTAGCGGTCTCTCCTACGAGCAGTACTTC | CASSQDNTISGLSYEQYF
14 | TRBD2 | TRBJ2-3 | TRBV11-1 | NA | TGTGCCAGCAGCCCGCGGGGGGGGACAGATACGCAGTATTTT | CASSPRGGTDTQYF
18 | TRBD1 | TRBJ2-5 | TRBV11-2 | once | TGTGCCAGCAGCTTAGGACAGGGGGCGGGCTTGACAGGAGAGACCCAGTACTTC | CASSLGQGAGLTGETQYF